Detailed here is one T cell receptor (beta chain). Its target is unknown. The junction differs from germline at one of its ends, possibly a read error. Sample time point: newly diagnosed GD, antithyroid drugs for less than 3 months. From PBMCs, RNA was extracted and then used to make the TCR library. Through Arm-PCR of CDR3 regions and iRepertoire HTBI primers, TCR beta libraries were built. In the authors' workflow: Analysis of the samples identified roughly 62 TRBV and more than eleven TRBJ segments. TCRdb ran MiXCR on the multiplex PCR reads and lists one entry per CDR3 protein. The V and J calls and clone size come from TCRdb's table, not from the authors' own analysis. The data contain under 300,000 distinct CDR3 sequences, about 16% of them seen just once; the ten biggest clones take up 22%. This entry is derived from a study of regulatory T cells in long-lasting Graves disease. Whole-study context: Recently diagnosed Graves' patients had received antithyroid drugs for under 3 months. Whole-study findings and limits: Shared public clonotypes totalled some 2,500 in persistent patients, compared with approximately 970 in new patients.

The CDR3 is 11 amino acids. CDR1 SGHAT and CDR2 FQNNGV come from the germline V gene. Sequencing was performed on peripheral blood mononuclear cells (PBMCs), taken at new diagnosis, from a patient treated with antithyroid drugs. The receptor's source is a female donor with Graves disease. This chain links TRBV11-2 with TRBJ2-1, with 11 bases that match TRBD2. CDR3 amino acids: CASSRDSGRVF. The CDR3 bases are TGTGCCAGCAGCCGTGATAGCGGGAGGGTCTTC.